Listed below are T cell receptor beta chains from one sample, sequenced in a study of monozygotic twins with inflammatory bowel disease. TCRdb reprocessed the 5' RACE reads; each CDR3 protein has one entry and no DNA is given. The table lists hundreds of thousands of distinct CDR3 sequences. Sequenced input: blood. The receptors come from a human donor with ulcerative colitis or Crohn's disease, or a healthy co-twin of an affected twin (not recorded which). CDR3s include the opening cysteine and the closing phenylalanine or tryptophan.

j_call v_call cdr3_aa
TRBJ2-7 TRBV12-3/TRBV12-4 CASSHRGSPTTYEQYF
TRBJ2-3 TRBV20-1 CRLRSGRDLTDTQYF
TRBJ2-7 TRBV7-2 CAITDMDSSYEQYF
TRBJ2-5 TRBV6-5 CASSYSFPAETQYF
TRBJ2-3 TRBV27 CASSIRFTDTQYF
TRBJ2-7 TRBV7-2 CASSLSVQAGLEQYF
TRBJ1-1 TRBV5-4 CASSSDPGAEAFF
TRBJ1-5 TRBV5-1 CASSLARVNQPQHF
TRBJ2-2 TRBV9 CASSAGQRNTGELFF
TRBJ1-3 TRBV11-2 CASSYPYSGNTIYF
TRBJ2-7 TRBV20-1 CSQKPGLGWEQYF
TRBJ2-5 TRBV11-1 CASSSYWKGTESQETQYF
TRBJ1-2 TRBV5-8 CASSIRGAGGYTF
TRBJ2-1 TRBV11-2 CASSSIRGEFYNEQFF
TRBJ1-1 TRBV10-2 CASKFGNTEAFF
TRBJ2-3 TRBV19 CASMARGAGTDTQYF
TRBJ1-2 TRBV20-1 CSASPASLANYGYTF
TRBJ2-7 TRBV29-1 CSVVRGRYEQYF
TRBJ2-1 TRBV24-1 CATASYNEQFF
TRBJ2-1 TRBV24-1 CATSDFPGNNEQFF
TRBJ1-1 TRBV7-2 CASSLGTPNTEAFF
TRBJ2-1 TRBV7-9 CASSLPATGQNNEQFF
TRBJ2-3 TRBV20-1 CSARLPSGVADTQYF
TRBJ2-3 TRBV29-1 CSVGGGSDADTQYF
TRBJ2-3 TRBV20-1 CSASRADTTDTQYF
TRBJ1-6 TRBV6-4 CASRARLAGNNSPLHF
TRBJ1-4 TRBV12-3/TRBV12-4 CASSQITNEKLFF
TRBJ2-1 TRBV24-1 CATSRTGFFSSEQFF
TRBJ2-3 TRBV27 CASSLLYGVNTQYF
TRBJ1-5 TRBV18 CASSPENGPLNQPQHF
TRBJ1-4 TRBV6-1 CASSEKGRTNEKLFF
TRBJ1-1 TRBV6-1 CASIPGGSMNTEAFF
TRBJ2-1 TRBV12-3/TRBV12-4 CASTLLAGVGNEQFF
TRBJ1-1 TRBV6-5 CATQNTLNTEAFF
TRBJ2-7 TRBV7-8 CASSPPSPVAVVEQYF
TRBJ2-7 TRBV19 CASSWNRDAYEQYF
TRBJ2-1 TRBV15 CATEGGGNEQFF
TRBJ1-5 TRBV20-1 CSARDKWTGDNQPQHF
TRBJ2-7 TRBV7-9 CASSLDAYTYEQYF
TRBJ2-5 TRBV20-1 CSARAPRGETQYF
TRBJ2-7 TRBV7-2 CASSLPLRGGLSYEQYF
TRBJ2-7 TRBV5-1 CASSLLASGGSGEQYF
TRBJ2-4 TRBV30 CAWSLTLNIQYF
TRBJ2-3 TRBV28 CASSSYTGGTDTQYF
TRBJ1-2 TRBV3-1 CASSPLGEGYTF
TRBJ2-5 TRBV20-1 CSARDSFQETQYF
TRBJ2-1 TRBV7-7 CASSLDRGSYNEQFF
TRBJ2-5 TRBV15 CATSRGEETQYF
TRBJ2-3 TRBV4-3 CASSPGRGRGDTQYF
TRBJ1-1 TRBV7-9 CAQQGNTEAFF
TRBJ2-1 TRBV12-3/TRBV12-4 CASSVGQGNNEQFF
TRBJ2-5 TRBV7-3 CASSLSVGSDPFQETQYF
TRBJ2-3 TRBV10-1 CASSGGRGPDTQYF
TRBJ2-1 TRBV5-1 CASSLLSGGINEQFF